The clone carrying this T cell receptor (beta chain) was seen at least ten times. Uncontrolled infection, other autoimmune disease, pregnancy or lactation barred patients from enrollment. This entry belongs to a study of T cells in Graves' hyperthyroidism and ophthalmopathy. The CDR3 contains 15 residues. Germline-derived CDR1 and CDR2 are SNHLY and FYNNEI. V lost 5 bases and J lost 2, with 15 bases in between. Authors of the study amplified TCR beta CDR3 regions from RNA transcripts. A first-round RT-PCR of the TCR CDR3 used the HTBI primer set. TCRdb re-analysed the multiplex PCR reads in MiXCR, keeping a single row per CDR3 protein. The table lists 480,000 or so distinct CDR3 sequences, 40% to 55% of them singletons.

The chain is built from TRBV2 and TRBJ2-5; possibly TRBD1 for D (6 bases). Material for sequencing was peripheral blood or thyroid tissue (not recorded which). The origin of this receptor is an adult woman with Graves' disease, either hyperthyroidism or ophthalmopathy (not recorded which). The CDR3, as DNA: TGTGCCAGCAGTCGTACTACAGGGCAGCAAGAGACCCAGTACTTC. Its protein product is CASSRTTGQQETQYF.